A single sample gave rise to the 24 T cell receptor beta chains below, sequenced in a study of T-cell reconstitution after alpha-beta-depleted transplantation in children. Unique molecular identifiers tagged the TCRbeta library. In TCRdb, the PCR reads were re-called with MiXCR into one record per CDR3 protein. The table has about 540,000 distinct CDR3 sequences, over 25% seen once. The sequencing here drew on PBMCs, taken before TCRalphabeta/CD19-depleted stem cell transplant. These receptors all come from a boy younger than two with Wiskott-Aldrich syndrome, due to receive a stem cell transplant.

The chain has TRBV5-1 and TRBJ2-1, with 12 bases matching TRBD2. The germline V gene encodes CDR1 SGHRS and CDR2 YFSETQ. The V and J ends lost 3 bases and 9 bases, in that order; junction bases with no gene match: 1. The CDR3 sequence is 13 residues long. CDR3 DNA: TGCGCCAGCAGCTGGGGACTAGCGGGTGAGCAGTTCTTC. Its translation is CASSWGLAGEQFF.

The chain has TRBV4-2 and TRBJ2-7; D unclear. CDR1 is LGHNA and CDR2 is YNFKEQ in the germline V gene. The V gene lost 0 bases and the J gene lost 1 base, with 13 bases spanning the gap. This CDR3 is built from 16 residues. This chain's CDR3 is CASSQDRSRVSYEQYF. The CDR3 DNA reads TGTGCCAGCAGCCAAGACAGATCGAGAGTGTCCTACGAGCAGTACTTC.

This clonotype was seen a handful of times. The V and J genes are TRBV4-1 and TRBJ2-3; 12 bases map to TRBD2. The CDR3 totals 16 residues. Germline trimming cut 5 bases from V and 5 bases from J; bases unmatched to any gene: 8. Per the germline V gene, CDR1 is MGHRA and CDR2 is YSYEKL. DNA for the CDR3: TGCGCCAGCAGCTCCCTTCCGGGACTAGCGGGAGATACGCAGTATTTT. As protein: CASSSLPGLAGDTQYF.

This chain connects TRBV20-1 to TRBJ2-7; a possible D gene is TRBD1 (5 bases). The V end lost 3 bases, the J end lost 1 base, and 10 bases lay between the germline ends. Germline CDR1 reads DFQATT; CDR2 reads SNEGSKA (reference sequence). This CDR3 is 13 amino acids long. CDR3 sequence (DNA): TGCAGTGCTAGTCGCCAGGGATCCTACGAGCAGTACTTC. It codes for CSASRQGSYEQYF.

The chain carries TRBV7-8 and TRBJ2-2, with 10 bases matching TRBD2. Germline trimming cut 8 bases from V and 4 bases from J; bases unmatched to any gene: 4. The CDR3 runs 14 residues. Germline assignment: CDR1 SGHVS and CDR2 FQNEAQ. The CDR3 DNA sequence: TGTGCCAGCTCTAGCGGGAGTGTCACCGGGGAGCTGTTTTTT. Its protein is CASSSGSVTGELFF. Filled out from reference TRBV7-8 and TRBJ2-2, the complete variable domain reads GAGVSQSPRYKVAKRGQDVALRCDPISGHVSLFWYQQALGQGPEFLTYFQNEAQLDKSGLPSDRFFAERPEGSVSTLKIQRTQQEDSAVYLCASSSGSVTGELFFGEGSRLTVL.

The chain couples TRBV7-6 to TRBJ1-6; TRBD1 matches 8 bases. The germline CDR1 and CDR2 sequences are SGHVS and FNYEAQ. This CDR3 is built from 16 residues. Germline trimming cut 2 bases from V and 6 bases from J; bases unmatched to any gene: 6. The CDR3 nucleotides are TGTGCCAGCAGCTTAAAGGCAGGGGGCAGTAATTCACCCCTCCACTTT. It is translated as CASSLKAGGSNSPLHF.

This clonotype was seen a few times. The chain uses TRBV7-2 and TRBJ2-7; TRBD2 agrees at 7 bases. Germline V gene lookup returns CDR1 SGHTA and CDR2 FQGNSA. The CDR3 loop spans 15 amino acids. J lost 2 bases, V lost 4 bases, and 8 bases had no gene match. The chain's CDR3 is CASSSSGAGTYEQYF. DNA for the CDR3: TGTGCCAGCAGCTCTAGCGGTGCAGGGACCTACGAGCAGTACTTC.

CDR3 in amino acids: CALVDRDKDTQYF. Written as DNA, the CDR3 is TGTGCCCTGGTGGACAGGGATAAAGATACGCAGTATTTT. The chain links TRBV27 to TRBJ2-3; 8 bases line up with TRBD1. Germline V gene sequence: CDR1 MNHEY, CDR2 SMNVEV (reference sequence). With 11 bases clipped from V and 5 bases from J, the junction kept 9 bases outside the gene matches. The CDR3 covers 13 residues.

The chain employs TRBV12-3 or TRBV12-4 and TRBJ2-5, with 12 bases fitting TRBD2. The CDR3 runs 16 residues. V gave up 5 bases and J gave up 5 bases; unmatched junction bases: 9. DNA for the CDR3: TGTGCCAGCAGTACTCTAGCGGGAGGGCCTTTGGAGACCCAGTACTTC. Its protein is CASSTLAGGPLETQYF.

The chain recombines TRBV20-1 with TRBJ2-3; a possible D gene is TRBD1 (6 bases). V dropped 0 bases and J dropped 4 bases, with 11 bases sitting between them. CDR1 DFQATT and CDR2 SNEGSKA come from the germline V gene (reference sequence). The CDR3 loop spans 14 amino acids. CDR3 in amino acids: CSARDVEGADTQYF. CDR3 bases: TGCAGTGCTAGAGATGTAGAGGGGGCAGATACGCAGTATTTT.

CDR3 sequence: CAINPGRGTDTQYF. The DNA of the CDR3 is TGTGCCATCAATCCGGGCAGAGGCACAGATACGCAGTATTTT. This sequence joins TRBV10-3 and TRBJ2-3; D is uncertain. Trimming cost V 7 bases and J 1 base, with 12 bases left between them. Germline V CDR1 and CDR2: ENHRY, SYGVKD. There are 14 residues in the CDR3.

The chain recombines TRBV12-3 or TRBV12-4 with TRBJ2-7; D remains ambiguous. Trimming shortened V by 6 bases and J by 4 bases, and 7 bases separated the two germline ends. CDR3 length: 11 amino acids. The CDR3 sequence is CASRLFYEQYF. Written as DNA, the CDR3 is TGTGCCAGCAGGCTTTTTTACGAGCAGTACTTC.

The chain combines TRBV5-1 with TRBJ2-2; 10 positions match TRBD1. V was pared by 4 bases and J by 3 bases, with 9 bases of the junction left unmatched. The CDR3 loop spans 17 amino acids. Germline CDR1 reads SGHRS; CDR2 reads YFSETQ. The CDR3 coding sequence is TGCGCCAGCAGCGCAGCCGGGACAGGGGTTGACACCGGGGAGCTGTTTTTT. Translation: CASSAAGTGVDTGELFF.

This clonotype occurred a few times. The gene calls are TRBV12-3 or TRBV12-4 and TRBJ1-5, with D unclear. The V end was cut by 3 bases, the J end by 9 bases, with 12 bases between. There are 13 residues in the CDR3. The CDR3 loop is CASSLRVRAPQHF. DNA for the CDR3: TGTGCCAGCAGTTTGAGGGTCCGGGCGCCCCAGCATTTT.

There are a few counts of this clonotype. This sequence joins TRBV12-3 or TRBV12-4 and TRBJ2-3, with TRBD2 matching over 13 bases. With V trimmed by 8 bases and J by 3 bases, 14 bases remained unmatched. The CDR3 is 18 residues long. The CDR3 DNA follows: TGTGCCAGCCATGAGGGGACTAGCGGGATGGCTGGGACAGATACGCAGTATTTT. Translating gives CASHEGTSGMAGTDTQYF.

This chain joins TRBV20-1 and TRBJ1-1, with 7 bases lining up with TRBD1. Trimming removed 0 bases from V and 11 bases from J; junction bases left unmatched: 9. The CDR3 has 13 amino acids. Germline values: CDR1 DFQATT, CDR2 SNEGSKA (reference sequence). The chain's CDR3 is CSARDQGQWGAFF. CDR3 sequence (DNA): TGCAGTGCTAGAGATCAGGGACAGTGGGGGGCTTTCTTT.

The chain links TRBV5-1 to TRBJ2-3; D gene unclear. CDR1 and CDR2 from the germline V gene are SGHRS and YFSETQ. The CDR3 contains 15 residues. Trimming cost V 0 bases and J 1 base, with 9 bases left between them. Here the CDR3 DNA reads TGCGCCAGCAGCTTGGTCTCGGCGGGCACAGATACGCAGTATTTT. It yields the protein CASSLVSAGTDTQYF.

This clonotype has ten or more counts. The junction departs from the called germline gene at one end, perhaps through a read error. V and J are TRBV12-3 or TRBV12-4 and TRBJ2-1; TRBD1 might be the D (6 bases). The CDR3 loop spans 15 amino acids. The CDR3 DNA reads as TGCGCCAGCAGCTTTGACAGGAGCTCCTACAATGAGCAGTTCTTC. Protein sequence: CASSFDRSSYNEQFF.

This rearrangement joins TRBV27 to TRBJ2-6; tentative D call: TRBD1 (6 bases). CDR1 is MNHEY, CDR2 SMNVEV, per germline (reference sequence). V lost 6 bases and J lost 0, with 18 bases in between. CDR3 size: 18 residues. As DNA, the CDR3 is TGTGCCAGCAGGACAAACAGGGTTCCCATCTCTGGGGCCAACGTCCTGACTTTC. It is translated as CASRTNRVPISGANVLTF.

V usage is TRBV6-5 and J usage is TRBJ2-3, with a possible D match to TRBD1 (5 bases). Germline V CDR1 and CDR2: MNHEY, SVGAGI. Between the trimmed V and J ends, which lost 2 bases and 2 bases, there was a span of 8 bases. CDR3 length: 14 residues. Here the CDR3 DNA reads TGTGCCAGCAGTTACGGCAGGGACACAGATACGCAGTATTTT. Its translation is CASSYGRDTDTQYF.

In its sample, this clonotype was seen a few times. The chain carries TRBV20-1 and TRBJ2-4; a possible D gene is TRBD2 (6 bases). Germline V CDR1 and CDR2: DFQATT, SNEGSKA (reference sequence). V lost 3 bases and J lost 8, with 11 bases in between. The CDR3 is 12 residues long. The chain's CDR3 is CSASYGRDIQYF. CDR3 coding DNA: TGCAGTGCTAGTTACGGGAGAGACATTCAGTACTTC.

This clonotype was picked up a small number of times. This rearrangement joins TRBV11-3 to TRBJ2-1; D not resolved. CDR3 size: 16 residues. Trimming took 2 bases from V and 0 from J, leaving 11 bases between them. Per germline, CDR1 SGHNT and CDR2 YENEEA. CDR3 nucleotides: TGTGCCAGCAGCTTATGGGGAAATGGCTCCTACAATGAGCAGTTCTTC. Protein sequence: CASSLWGNGSYNEQFF.

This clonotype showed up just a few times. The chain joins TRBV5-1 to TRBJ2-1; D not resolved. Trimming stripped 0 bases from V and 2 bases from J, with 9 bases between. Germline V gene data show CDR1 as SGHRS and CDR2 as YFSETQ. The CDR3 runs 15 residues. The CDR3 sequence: CASSLASVPYNEQFF. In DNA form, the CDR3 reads TGCGCCAGCAGCTTGGCGAGCGTGCCCTACAATGAGCAGTTCTTC.

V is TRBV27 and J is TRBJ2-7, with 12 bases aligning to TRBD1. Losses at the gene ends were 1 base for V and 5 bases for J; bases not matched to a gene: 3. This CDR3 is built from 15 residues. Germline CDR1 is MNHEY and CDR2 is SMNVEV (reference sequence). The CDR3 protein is CASSLWGQGAHEQYF. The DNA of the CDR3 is TGTGCCAGCAGTTTATGGGGACAGGGGGCCCACGAGCAGTACTTC.